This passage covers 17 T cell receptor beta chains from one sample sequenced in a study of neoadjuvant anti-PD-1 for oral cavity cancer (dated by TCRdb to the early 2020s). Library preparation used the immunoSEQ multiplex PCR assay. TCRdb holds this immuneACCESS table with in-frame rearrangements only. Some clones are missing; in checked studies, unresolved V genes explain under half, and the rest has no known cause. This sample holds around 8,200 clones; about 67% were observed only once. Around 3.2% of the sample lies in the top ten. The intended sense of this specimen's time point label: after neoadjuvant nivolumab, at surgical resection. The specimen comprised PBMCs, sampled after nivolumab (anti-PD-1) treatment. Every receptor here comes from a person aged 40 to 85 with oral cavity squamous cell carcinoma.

The CDR3 sequence is CASSRSGTGQVPQHF. CDR3 nucleotides: TGTGCCAGTAGTAGGTCGGGGACAGGGCAAGTGCCCCAGCATTTT. This chain connects TRBV19 to TRBJ1-5, with TRBD1 identical over 9 bases. There are 15 residues in the CDR3. The junction had 10 bases not matched to a gene; V was cut back by 4 bases and J by 9 bases. Germline loops: CDR1 LNHDA, CDR2 SQIVND (reference sequence).

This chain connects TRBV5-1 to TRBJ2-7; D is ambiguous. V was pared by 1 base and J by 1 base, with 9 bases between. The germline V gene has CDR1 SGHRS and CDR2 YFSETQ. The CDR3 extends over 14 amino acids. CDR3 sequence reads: CASSLLGSSYEQYF. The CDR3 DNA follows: TGCGCCAGCAGCTTGCTCGGGTCTTCCTACGAGCAGTACTTC.

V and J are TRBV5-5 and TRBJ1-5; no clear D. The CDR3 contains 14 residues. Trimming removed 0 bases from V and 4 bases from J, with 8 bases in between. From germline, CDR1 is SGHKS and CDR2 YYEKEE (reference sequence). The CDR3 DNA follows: TGTGCCAGCAGCTTGGGGTCAGCAAATCAGCCCCAGCATTTT. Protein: CASSLGSANQPQHF.

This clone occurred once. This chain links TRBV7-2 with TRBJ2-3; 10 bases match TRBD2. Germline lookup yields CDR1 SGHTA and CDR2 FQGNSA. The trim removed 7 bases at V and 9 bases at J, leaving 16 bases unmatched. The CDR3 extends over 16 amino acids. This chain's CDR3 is CASTPQIIAGGETQYF. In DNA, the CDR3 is TGTGCCAGCACCCCCCAGATAATAGCGGGGGGAGAGACGCAGTATTTT.

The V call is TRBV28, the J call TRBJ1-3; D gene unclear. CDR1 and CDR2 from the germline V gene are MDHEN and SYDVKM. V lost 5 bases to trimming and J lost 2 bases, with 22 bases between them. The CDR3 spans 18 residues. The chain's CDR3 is CASSPSGGGGLAGNTIYF. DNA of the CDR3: TGTGCCAGCAGTCCCTCCGGAGGCGGAGGGTTGGCTGGAAACACCATATATTTT.

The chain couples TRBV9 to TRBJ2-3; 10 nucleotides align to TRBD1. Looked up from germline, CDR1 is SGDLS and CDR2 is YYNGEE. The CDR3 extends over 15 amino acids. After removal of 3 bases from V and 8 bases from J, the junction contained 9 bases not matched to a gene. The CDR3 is CASSEPRQGAGTQYF. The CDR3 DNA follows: TGTGCCAGCAGCGAGCCCCGACAGGGGGCTGGTACGCAGTATTTT.

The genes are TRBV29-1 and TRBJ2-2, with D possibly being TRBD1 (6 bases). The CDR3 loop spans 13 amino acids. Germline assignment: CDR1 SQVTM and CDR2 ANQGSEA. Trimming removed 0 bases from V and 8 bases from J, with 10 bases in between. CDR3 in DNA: TGCAGCGTTGAAGAGGACAGTGGGGGGGAGCTGTTTTTT. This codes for CSVEEDSGGELFF.

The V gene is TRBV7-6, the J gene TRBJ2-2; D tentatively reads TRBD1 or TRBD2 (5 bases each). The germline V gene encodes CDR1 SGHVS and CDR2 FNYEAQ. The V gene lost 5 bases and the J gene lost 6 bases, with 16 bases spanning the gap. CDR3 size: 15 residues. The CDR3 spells CASSPGIGVSGELFF. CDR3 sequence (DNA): TGTGCCAGCAGCCCCGGGATAGGGGTATCCGGGGAGCTGTTTTTT.

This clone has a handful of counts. CDR3 protein: CASSLKATNSPLHF. The CDR3 bases are TGTGCCAGCAGCTTAAAAGCCACTAATTCACCCCTCCACTTT. The V call is TRBV7-2, the J call TRBJ1-6; D unresolved. Trimming shortened V by 2 bases and J by 6 bases, and 8 bases separated the two germline ends. Germline values: CDR1 SGHTA, CDR2 FQGNSA. This CDR3 spans 14 amino acids. Supplemented by reference TRBV7-2 and TRBJ1-6, the full variable domain reads GAGVSQSPSNKVTEKGKDVELRCDPISGHTALYWYRQSLGQGLEFLIYFQGNSAPDKSGLPSDRFSAERTGGSVSTLTIQRTQQEDSAVYLCASSLKATNSPLHFGNGTRLTVT.

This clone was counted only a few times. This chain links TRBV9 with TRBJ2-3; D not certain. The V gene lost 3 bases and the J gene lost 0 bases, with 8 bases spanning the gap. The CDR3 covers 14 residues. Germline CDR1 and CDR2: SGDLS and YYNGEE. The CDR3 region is CASSDISSTDTQYF. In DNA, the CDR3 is TGTGCCAGCAGCGATATTTCTAGCACAGATACGCAGTATTTT. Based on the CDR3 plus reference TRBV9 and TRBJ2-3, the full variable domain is DSGVTQTPKHLITATGQRVTLRCSPRSGDLSVYWYQQSLDQGLQFLIQYYNGEERAKGNILERFSAQQFPDLHSELNLSSLELGDSALYFCASSDISSTDTQYFGPGTRLTVL.

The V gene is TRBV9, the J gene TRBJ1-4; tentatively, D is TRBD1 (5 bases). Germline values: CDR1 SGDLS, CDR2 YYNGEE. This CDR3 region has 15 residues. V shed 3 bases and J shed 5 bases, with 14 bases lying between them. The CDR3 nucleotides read TGTGCCAGCAGCGAGGGGAGACAGCAGAATGAAAAACTGTTTTTT. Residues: CASSEGRQQNEKLFF.

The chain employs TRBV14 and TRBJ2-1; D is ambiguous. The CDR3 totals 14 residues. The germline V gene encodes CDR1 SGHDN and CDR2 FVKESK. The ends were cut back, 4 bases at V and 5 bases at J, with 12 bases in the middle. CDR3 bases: TGTGCCAGCAGCCCGTGGGTCCAGAACAATGAGCAGTTCTTC. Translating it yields CASSPWVQNNEQFF.

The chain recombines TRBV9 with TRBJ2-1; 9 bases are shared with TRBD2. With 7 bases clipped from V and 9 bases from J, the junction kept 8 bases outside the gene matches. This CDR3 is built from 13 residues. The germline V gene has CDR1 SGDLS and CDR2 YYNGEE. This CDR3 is CASGLAGFGEQFF. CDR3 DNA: TGTGCCAGCGGGCTAGCGGGGTTCGGTGAGCAGTTCTTC.

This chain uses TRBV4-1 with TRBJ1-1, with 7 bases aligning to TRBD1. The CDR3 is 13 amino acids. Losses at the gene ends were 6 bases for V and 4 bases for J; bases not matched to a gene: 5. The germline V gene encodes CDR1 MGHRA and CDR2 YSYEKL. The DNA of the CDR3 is TGCGCCAGCAGTCTGGACAGGTTCACTGAAGCTTTCTTT. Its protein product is CASSLDRFTEAFF.

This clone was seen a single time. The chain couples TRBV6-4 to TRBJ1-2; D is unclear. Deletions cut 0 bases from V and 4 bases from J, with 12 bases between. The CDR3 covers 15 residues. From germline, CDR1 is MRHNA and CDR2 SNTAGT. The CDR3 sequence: CASSDSWQAPYGYTF. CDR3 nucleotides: TGTGCCAGCAGTGACTCGTGGCAGGCCCCCTATGGCTACACCTTC.

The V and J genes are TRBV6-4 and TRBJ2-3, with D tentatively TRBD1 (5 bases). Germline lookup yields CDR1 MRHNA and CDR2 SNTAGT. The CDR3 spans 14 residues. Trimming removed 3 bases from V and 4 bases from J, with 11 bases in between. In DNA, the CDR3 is TGTGCCAGCAGTGATGTTGAAGGGGCAGATACGCAGTATTTT. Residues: CASSDVEGADTQYF.

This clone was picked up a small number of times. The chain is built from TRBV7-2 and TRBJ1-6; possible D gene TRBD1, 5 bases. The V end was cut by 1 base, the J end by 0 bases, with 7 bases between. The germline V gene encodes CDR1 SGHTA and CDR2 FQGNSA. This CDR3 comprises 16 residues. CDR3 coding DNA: TGTGCCAGCAGCTTAGGGGGCAGCTCCTATAATTCACCCCTCCACTTT. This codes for CASSLGGSSYNSPLHF.